These 18 T cell receptor beta chains share one sample of origin, sequenced in a study of radiation and T cells in renal cell carcinoma. Time point indicated: blood 2 weeks post-SBRT. As to treatment: 15 Gy SBRT to primary tumor, nephrectomy 4 weeks later. Profiled with immunoSEQ multiplex PCR; TCRdb holds only in-frame clones, not every one. This sample has roughly 60,000 clones, with around 81% found just once. Specimen: blood, collected from a patient whose treatment included radiotherapy and nephrectomy. Source of these receptors: a man aged 60-69 years with renal cell carcinoma.

The chain couples TRBV30 to TRBJ2-3, with 9 bases lining up with TRBD1. This CDR3 spans 16 amino acids. With 2 bases clipped from V and 3 bases from J, the junction kept 9 bases outside the gene matches. CDR1 is GTSNPN and CDR2 is SVGIG in the germline V gene (reference sequence). The DNA of the CDR3 is TGTGCCTGGAGTCCCCTGGACAGGGGAAAAACAGATACGCAGTATTTT. It yields the protein CAWSPLDRGKTDTQYF.

This rearrangement joins TRBV11-3 to TRBJ2-1, with 7 bases identical to TRBD2. Trimming cost V 3 bases and J 5 bases; bases outside gene matches: 13. The CDR3 sequence is 17 residues long. The germline gives CDR1 SGHNT, CDR2 YENEEA. The CDR3 here is CASSFGGYGSRNNEQFF. Here the CDR3 DNA reads TGTGCCAGCAGCTTCGGGGGGTATGGGAGCCGGAACAATGAGCAGTTCTTC.

V usage is TRBV7-2 and J usage is TRBJ1-2; tentative D call: TRBD1 (6 bases). Trimming removed 6 bases at V and 8 bases at J, with 13 bases between. The CDR3 sequence is 12 residues long. Germline V gene data show CDR1 as SGHTA and CDR2 as FQGNSA. The CDR3 loop is CASRIGGDGYTF. In DNA, the CDR3 is TGTGCCAGCAGAATAGGGGGTGACGGCTACACCTTC.

There are a few counts of this clone. The rearrangement links TRBV27 to TRBJ2-3; TRBD1 matches 10 bases. CDR1 is MNHEY and CDR2 is SMNVEV in the germline V gene (reference sequence). CDR3 size: 16 residues. V gave up 2 bases and J gave up 3 bases; unmatched junction bases: 5. The DNA of the CDR3 is TGTGCCAGCAGTTTAACCGGGACAGGGGAAACAGATACGCAGTATTTT. Encoded protein: CASSLTGTGETDTQYF.

The chain is built from TRBV27 and TRBJ2-5; the match to TRBD2 covers 15 bases. There are 20 residues in the CDR3. CDR1 is MNHEY and CDR2 is SMNVEV in the germline V gene (reference sequence). The ends lost 0 bases at V and 0 bases at J; junction bases unmatched: 8. This chain's CDR3 is CASSLSGTSGGSSYQETQYF. The CDR3 DNA sequence: TGTGCCAGCAGTTTATCGGGGACTAGCGGGGGGTCCTCGTACCAAGAGACCCAGTACTTC.

This clone was picked up a small number of times. The chain combines TRBV30 with TRBJ1-1; D gene unclear. Deletions cut 2 bases from V and 4 bases from J, with 11 bases between. The CDR3 contains 13 residues. CDR1 GTSNPN and CDR2 SVGIG come from the germline V gene (reference sequence). DNA for the CDR3: TGTGCCTGGAGTTACAAGGGTAGCACTGAAGCTTTCTTT. As protein: CAWSYKGSTEAFF.

This chain uses TRBV7-8 with TRBJ1-2; no firm D call. This CDR3 is 11 amino acids long. Germline V lookup: CDR1 SGHVS, CDR2 FQNEAQ. V lost 1 base and J 6 bases, leaving 3 bases between the germline ends. The CDR3: CASSLGNGYTF. The CDR3, as DNA: TGTGCCAGCAGCTTAGGGAATGGCTACACCTTC.

V usage is TRBV10-1 and J usage is TRBJ1-2, with D perhaps matching TRBD1 (6 bases). Germline values: CDR1 WNHNN, CDR2 SYGVQD (reference sequence). V shed 1 base and J shed 4 bases, with 16 bases lying between them. This CDR3 is built from 16 residues. The CDR3 is CASSEFPGGETYGYTF. The CDR3 nucleotides are TGCGCCAGCAGTGAGTTTCCTGGGGGCGAGACCTATGGCTACACCTTC.

The chain uses TRBV2 and TRBJ1-1; 10 nucleotides line up with TRBD1. The V segment lost 6 bases and the J segment 12 bases; nucleotides outside the gene matches: 4. CDR3 length equals 11 residues. The germline V gene has CDR1 SNHLY and CDR2 FYNNEI. The CDR3 region is CASRDRGVTFF. The CDR3 DNA is TGTGCCAGCAGGGACAGGGGGGTGACTTTCTTT. The full variable domain, with the rest looked up from reference TRBV2 and TRBJ1-1, is EPEVTQTPSHQVTQMGQEVILRCVPISNHLYFYWYRQILGQKVEFLVSFYNNEISEKSEIFDDQFSVERPDGSNFTLKIRSTKLEDSAMYFCASRDRGVTFFGQGTRLTVV.

A single count supports this clone. The gene calls are TRBV19 and TRBJ1-5; 7 bases are a match to TRBD1. The CDR3 runs to 17 residues. Trimming at V came to 3 bases and at J to 7 bases, leaving 15 bases not matched to a gene. Germline V gene lookup returns CDR1 LNHDA and CDR2 SQIVND (reference sequence). For the CDR3, the DNA is TGTGCCAGTAGTATTAAAGCCAGGGGGATATTTGTCCAGCCCCAGCATTTT. Translation: CASSIKARGIFVQPQHF. The variable domain in full, with the rest retrieved from reference TRBV19 and TRBJ1-5, is DGGITQSPKYLFRKEGQNVTLSCEQNLNHDAMYWYRQDPGQGLRLIYYSQIVNDFQKGDIAEGYSVSREKKESFPLTVTSAQKNPTAFYLCASSIKARGIFVQPQHFGDGTRLSIL.

This chain links TRBV5-6 with TRBJ1-1; 9 bases are a match to TRBD1. Per germline, CDR1 SGHDT and CDR2 YYEEEE. V shed 3 bases and J 0 bases; nucleotides not matched to a gene: 3. This CDR3 is built from 15 residues. The CDR3 sequence: CASSYRTGVNTEAFF. The CDR3 DNA is TGTGCCAGCAGCTACCGGACAGGGGTGAACACTGAAGCTTTCTTT.

The chain combines TRBV7-2 with TRBJ1-3; D is ambiguous. The length of the CDR3 is 14 residues. CDR1 and CDR2 from the germline V gene are SGHTA and FQGNSA. The ends were cut back, 5 bases at V and 1 base at J, with 9 bases in the middle. The CDR3: CASSQDQSGNTIYF. CDR3 in DNA: TGTGCCAGCAGCCAGGATCAATCTGGAAACACCATATATTTT.

This chain connects TRBV6-1 to TRBJ2-7; TRBD1 aligns across 8 bases. The CDR3 contains 16 residues. The germline V gene has CDR1 MNHNS and CDR2 SASEGT. Germline trimming cut 1 base from V and 0 bases from J; bases unmatched to any gene: 5. CDR3 in amino acids: CASSEGGTGLSYEQYF. The CDR3, as DNA: TGTGCCAGCAGTGAAGGCGGGACAGGCCTCTCCTACGAGCAGTACTTC.

This chain links TRBV5-1 with TRBJ1-2; 8 bases are a match to TRBD1. The CDR3 is made up of 13 amino acids. Germline V lookup: CDR1 SGHRS, CDR2 YFSETQ. J was trimmed by 8 bases and V by 1 base; bases with no gene match: 4. CDR3 region: CASSLRPGGGYTF. In DNA form, the CDR3 reads TGCGCCAGCAGCTTGAGGCCAGGGGGCGGCTACACCTTC.

The chain joins TRBV4-3 to TRBJ2-3; 12 bases fit TRBD1. V lost 0 bases, J lost 3 bases, and 10 bases stayed unmatched. This CDR3 comprises 19 residues. Per the germline V gene, CDR1 is LGHNA and CDR2 is YSLEER. The CDR3 spells CASSQEWGTGGAWTDTQYF. CDR3 in DNA: TGCGCCAGCAGCCAAGAGTGGGGGACAGGGGGCGCATGGACAGATACGCAGTATTTT.

The V call is TRBV30, the J call TRBJ1-6, with a weak D call TRBD1 (6 bases). Trimming took off 2 bases at V and 8 bases at J, with 28 bases between the two ends. From germline, CDR1 is GTSNPN and CDR2 SVGIG (reference sequence). This CDR3 spans 19 amino acids. CDR3 sequence (DNA): TGTGCCTGGAGTTCCGTAACCGTAATACTTCTTTCAGGGGATTCACCCCTCCACTTT. Amino acid sequence: CAWSSVTVILLSGDSPLHF. The whole variable domain, remainder taken from reference TRBV30 and TRBJ1-6, is SQTIHQWPATLVQPVGSPLSLECTVEGTSNPNLYWYRQAAGRGLQLLFYSVGIGQISSEVPQNLSASRPQDRQFILSSKKLLLSDSGFYLCAWSSVTVILLSGDSPLHFGNGTRLTVT.

There are a few counts of this clone. This sequence joins TRBV2 and TRBJ1-2; D may be TRBD1 (5 bases). Trimming removed 7 bases at V and 7 bases at J, with 16 bases between. Germline V gene lookup returns CDR1 SNHLY and CDR2 FYNNEI. This CDR3 region has 13 residues. This CDR3 reads CASMGVSIVGYTF. CDR3 nucleotides: TGTGCCAGCATGGGGGTATCAATAGTTGGCTACACCTTC.

The chain couples TRBV29-1 to TRBJ2-2; D ambiguous. Germline loops: CDR1 SQVTM, CDR2 ANQGSEA. The CDR3 runs to 11 residues. V was cut by 4 bases and J by 4 bases, with 4 bases left in between. The chain's CDR3 is CSVVGTGELFF. The CDR3 region has the DNA TGCAGCGTTGTTGGCACCGGGGAGCTGTTTTTT.